Presented here are 27 T cell receptor beta chains from one specimen sequenced in a study of T cell clonotyping in hematopoietic cell transplantation (dated by TCRdb to the early 2020s). Per the publication, the time point label means: recipient sample about 28 days before transplant, after cytoreduction. Library prep was done by the immunoSEQ multiplex PCR assay. The clones in this table, taken by TCRdb from immuneACCESS, are in-frame only. Not every clone is retained; where verified, under half of the shortfall comes from an unresolved V gene, and the cause of the rest is unknown. Here the sample has roughly 46,000 clones; approximately 82% occur a single time. The ten largest account for over 4.5% of the sample. Sample: peripheral blood mononuclear cells, taken before stem cell transplant. Receptors were obtained from a man in his fifties or sixties with myelodysplastic syndrome. Some clones in this sample may be carry-over from other donors' samples.

The rearrangement uses TRBV6-5 and TRBJ1-1; D remains unclear. The CDR3 covers 14 residues. The V gene lost 6 bases and the J gene lost 1 base, with 12 bases spanning the gap. Germline V CDR1 and CDR2: MNHEY, SVGAGI. CDR3 in amino acids: CASRSTITNTEAFF. The CDR3 bases are TGTGCCAGCAGGTCGACAATAACGAACACTGAAGCTTTCTTT.

The V call is TRBV7-8, the J call TRBJ2-7; 9 bases are shared with TRBD1. Looked up from germline, CDR1 is SGHVS and CDR2 is FQNEAQ. J was trimmed by 6 bases and V by 5 bases; bases with no gene match: 14. This CDR3 region has 16 residues. The CDR3 DNA is TGTGCCAGCAGCCTATCTAACCGGGACAGGGCTGGCGAGCAGTACTTC. It yields the protein CASSLSNRDRAGEQYF.

V usage is TRBV5-8 and J usage is TRBJ1-1; D unresolved. This CDR3 region has 13 residues. Germline CDR1 is SGHTS and CDR2 is YDEGEE. The ends were cut back, 4 bases at V and 1 base at J, with 8 bases in the middle. CDR3 amino acids: CASSREANTEAFF. The CDR3 nucleotides are TGTGCCAGCAGCCGGGAGGCGAACACTGAAGCTTTCTTT.

This clone has more than one count but fewer than ten. The CDR3 reads CASSPTGVLYNEQFF. In DNA, the CDR3 is TGTGCCAGCAGTCCAACAGGGGTGCTATACAATGAGCAGTTCTTC. The chain recombines TRBV28 with TRBJ2-1; 7 nucleotides line up with TRBD1. V lost 5 bases and J lost 4; bases outside the gene matches: 8. Looked up from germline, CDR1 is MDHEN and CDR2 is SYDVKM. The CDR3 totals 15 residues.

The chain links TRBV5-6 to TRBJ2-2; TRBD2 aligns across 10 bases. Germline V gene data show CDR1 as SGHDT and CDR2 as YYEEEE. This CDR3 has 17 amino acids. V trimming: 3 bases; J trimming: 3 bases; junction bases outside the gene matches: 8. The CDR3 bases are TGTGCCAGCAGCTCGATCATTCTAGCGGGGGACACCGGGGAGCTGTTTTTT. It is translated as CASSSIILAGDTGELFF.

The chain carries TRBV19 and TRBJ1-1; D is possibly TRBD1 (6 bases). Trimming pared 8 bases from V and 0 bases from J, leaving 13 bases between. CDR3 size: 14 residues. CDR1 is LNHDA and CDR2 is SQIVND in the germline V gene (reference sequence). The CDR3: CASSLGGMNTEAFF. CDR3 nucleotide sequence: TGTGCCAGTTCCCTAGGGGGTATGAACACTGAAGCTTTCTTT.

This rearrangement joins TRBV7-9 to TRBJ1-1; the D is unclear. Deletions cut 1 base from V and 8 bases from J, with 8 bases between. The CDR3 is 12 residues long. The germline V gene has CDR1 SEHNR and CDR2 FQNEAQ (reference sequence). As DNA, the CDR3 is TGTGCCAGCAGCTTAGTGGCGGAGGAAGCTTTCTTT. As protein: CASSLVAEEAFF.

The chain carries TRBV15 and TRBJ2-1, with D uncertain. CDR1 LNHNV and CDR2 YYDKDF come from the germline V gene (reference sequence). Deletions cut 0 bases from V and 0 bases from J, with 3 bases between. This CDR3 region has 14 residues. CDR3 coding DNA: TGTGCCACCAGCAGAGAGAGCTCCTACAATGAGCAGTTCTTC. Its protein product is CATSRESSYNEQFF.

This chain connects TRBV6-5 to TRBJ2-7, with D tentatively TRBD1 (6 bases). The V gene's germline CDR1 is MNHEY and CDR2 SVGAGI. The V end lost 0 bases, the J end lost 5 bases, and 14 bases lay between the germline ends. The CDR3 is 15 amino acids. The CDR3 is CASSYSPQGRDEQYF. The DNA of the CDR3 is TGTGCCAGCAGTTACTCTCCCCAGGGGCGGGACGAGCAGTACTTC.

The J gene is TRBJ1-3, the V gene TRBV29-1, with D possibly matching TRBD1 (6 bases). Germline CDR1 is SQVTM and CDR2 is ANQGSEA. V was shortened by 6 bases and J by 2 bases, with 8 bases between the two germline ends. There are 12 residues in the CDR3. CDR3 bases: TGCAGCGTCGGGACACCTGGAAACACCATATATTTT. It specifies CSVGTPGNTIYF.

This clone has just one count. This chain joins TRBV5-8 and TRBJ1-1; the D gene is possibly TRBD1 (5 bases). CDR3 size: 17 residues. Between the trimmed V and J ends, which lost 3 bases and 5 bases, there was a span of 23 bases. Germline V lookup: CDR1 SGHTS, CDR2 YDEGEE. This chain's CDR3 is CASSSSDRGFRRTEAFF. CDR3 bases: TGTGCCAGCAGCTCGTCTGATAGGGGATTTAGAAGGACTGAAGCTTTCTTT.

The V call is TRBV5-4, the J call TRBJ1-1, with unresolved D. In germline, CDR1 is SGHNT, CDR2 YYREEE (reference sequence). The V end was cut by 2 bases, the J end by 2 bases, with 7 bases between. The CDR3 length is 13 residues. The CDR3 sequence is CASSFDENTEAFF. CDR3 DNA sequence: TGTGCCAGCAGCTTCGACGAAAACACTGAAGCTTTCTTT.

The chain carries TRBV6-5 and TRBJ1-2; TRBD1 might be the D (6 bases). The CDR3 consists of 13 residues. Trimming took off 3 bases at V and 4 bases at J, with 9 bases between the two ends. The germline CDR1 and CDR2 sequences are MNHEY and SVGAGI. CDR3: CASSYSQGYGYTF. Here the CDR3 DNA reads TGTGCCAGCAGTTATTCACAGGGCTATGGCTACACCTTC.

V gene TRBV7-2 combines with J gene TRBJ2-7; unclear D gene. The CDR3 is made up of 13 amino acids. Germline values: CDR1 SGHTA, CDR2 FQGNSA. V was pared by 1 base and J by 4 bases, with 8 bases between. For the CDR3, the DNA is TGTGCCAGCAGCTTAGTTGTGGGATACGAGCAGTACTTC. This translates into CASSLVVGYEQYF.

Note on this clone: Distinct nucleotide sequences in the sample also encode this CDR3. The J gene is TRBJ1-2, the V gene TRBV28; possibly TRBD1 for D (6 bases). The CDR3 runs to 12 residues. Germline-derived CDR1 and CDR2 are MDHEN and SYDVKM. The V and J ends lost 5 bases and 4 bases respectively, with 8 bases between them. CDR3 sequence (DNA): TGTGCCAGCAGTCTAGGGGGCTATGGCTACACCTTC. Protein sequence: CASSLGGYGYTF.

CDR3 nucleotides: TGTGCCATCGGAGGTGTGAGACAGGGGACCGGGGAGCTGTTTTTT. This gives the protein CAIGGVRQGTGELFF. The gene calls are TRBV10-3 and TRBJ2-2, with 8 bases identical to TRBD1. CDR3 length: 15 amino acids. Trimming cost V 8 bases and J 5 bases; bases outside gene matches: 10. CDR1 is ENHRY, CDR2 SYGVKD, per germline.

The rearrangement links TRBV29-1 to TRBJ1-6; D is perhaps TRBD1 (6 bases). V lost 7 bases, J lost 9 bases, and 16 bases lay in between. The germline V gene has CDR1 SQVTM and CDR2 ANQGSEA. The CDR3 runs to 13 residues. CDR3 nucleotides: TGCAGCGCTAGTACAGGGTCGGCTTCACCCCTCCACTTT. This codes for CSASTGSASPLHF.

This clone was observed a handful of times. The V gene is TRBV19, the J gene TRBJ1-5, with D perhaps TRBD1 (5 bases). The CDR3 loop spans 14 amino acids. Trimming left V 5 bases short and J 8 bases short, with 16 bases between. Per the germline V gene, CDR1 is LNHDA and CDR2 is SQIVND (reference sequence). The CDR3 DNA is TGTGCCAGTAGTTTGGGGGAATCAGGGAAGCCCCAGCATTTT. Protein: CASSLGESGKPQHF.

The V gene is TRBV6-5, the J gene TRBJ1-5; D is perhaps TRBD1 (6 bases). The germline gives CDR1 MNHEY, CDR2 SVGAGI. V was cut by 5 bases and J by 5 bases, with 16 bases left in between. The CDR3 spans 15 residues. The CDR3 nucleotides read TGTGCCAGCAGTCCTACCTTGGACAGTTATCAGCCCCAGCATTTT. Translated: CASSPTLDSYQPQHF.

The chain joins TRBV19 to TRBJ1-5; perhaps TRBD1 as D (5 bases). The germline CDR1 and CDR2 sequences are LNHDA and SQIVND (reference sequence). The CDR3 loop spans 14 amino acids. Between the trimmed V and J ends, which lost 3 bases and 2 bases, there was a span of 8 bases. The CDR3 DNA follows: TGTGCCAGTAGTATCGTCAGGGGCAATCAGCCCCAGCATTTT. This gives the protein CASSIVRGNQPQHF.

This clone was recorded a few times. This chain joins TRBV7-8 and TRBJ1-5; D call uncertain. This CDR3 comprises 14 residues. V lost 1 base and J 1 base, leaving 5 bases between the germline ends. Germline CDR1 is SGHVS and CDR2 is FQNEAQ. CDR3 sequence (DNA): TGTGCCAGCAGCTTAGTGATGAGCAATCAGCCCCAGCATTTT. Amino acid sequence: CASSLVMSNQPQHF.

This clone was detected once. V and J are TRBV6-5 and TRBJ1-1, with TRBD1 matching 8 bases. V was pared by 5 bases and J by 2 bases, with 7 bases of the junction left unmatched. The CDR3 spans 15 residues. Per the germline V gene, CDR1 is MNHEY and CDR2 is SVGAGI. In DNA form, the CDR3 reads TGTGCCAGCAGTCGGCCTGGACAGGGCAACACTGAAGCTTTCTTT. Translation gives CASSRPGQGNTEAFF.

This chain links TRBV25-1 with TRBJ2-1; TRBD1 aligns across 12 bases. Germline loops: CDR1 MGHDK, CDR2 SYGVNS. This CDR3 has 17 amino acids. J was trimmed by 6 bases and V by 1 base; bases with no gene match: 7. The CDR3 region has the DNA TGTGCCAGCAGTGAATTTCCTGGGACAGGGGGCTTCAATGAGCAGTTCTTC. Amino acid sequence: CASSEFPGTGGFNEQFF.

The chain is built from TRBV5-1 and TRBJ1-4, with 9 bases lining up with TRBD1. Germline values: CDR1 SGHRS, CDR2 YFSETQ. V lost 4 bases, J lost 6 bases, and 13 bases stayed unmatched. This CDR3 contains 17 residues. The CDR3 sequence: CASSPSGTGMGDEKLFF. The DNA for the CDR3 is TGCGCCAGCAGCCCATCCGGGACAGGGATGGGTGATGAAAAACTGTTTTTT.

The chain recombines TRBV5-1 with TRBJ1-1; D not certain. This CDR3 has 13 amino acids. V was clipped by 4 bases and J by 1 base, with 8 bases between them. Germline CDR1 is SGHRS and CDR2 is YFSETQ. CDR3 loop: CASSLNPNTEAFF. CDR3 sequence (DNA): TGCGCCAGCAGCCTTAACCCGAACACTGAAGCTTTCTTT. The whole variable domain, remainder taken from reference TRBV5-1 and TRBJ1-1, is KAGVTQTPRYLIKTRGQQVTLSCSPISGHRSVSWYQQTPGQGLQFLFEYFSETQRNKGNFPGRFSGRQFSNSRSEMNVSTLELGDSALYLCASSLNPNTEAFFGQGTRLTVV.

The rearrangement joins TRBV7-2 to TRBJ1-2; maybe TRBD1 (5 bases). The V end lost 4 bases, the J end lost 0 bases, and 15 bases lay between the germline ends. CDR1 and CDR2 from the germline V gene are SGHTA and FQGNSA. This CDR3 has 16 residues. The CDR3 DNA follows: TGTGCCAGCAGCTCCTTGGTTGGGGGTCCTAACTATGGCTACACCTTC. As protein: CASSSLVGGPNYGYTF.

The rearrangement uses TRBV7-2 and TRBJ2-7, with D unclear. Germline CDR1 is SGHTA and CDR2 is FQGNSA. V was pared by 5 bases and J by 3 bases, with 8 bases between. The CDR3 sequence is 12 residues long. CDR3 sequence: CASSPNNYEQYF. In DNA form, the CDR3 reads TGTGCCAGCAGCCCAAACAACTACGAGCAGTACTTC.